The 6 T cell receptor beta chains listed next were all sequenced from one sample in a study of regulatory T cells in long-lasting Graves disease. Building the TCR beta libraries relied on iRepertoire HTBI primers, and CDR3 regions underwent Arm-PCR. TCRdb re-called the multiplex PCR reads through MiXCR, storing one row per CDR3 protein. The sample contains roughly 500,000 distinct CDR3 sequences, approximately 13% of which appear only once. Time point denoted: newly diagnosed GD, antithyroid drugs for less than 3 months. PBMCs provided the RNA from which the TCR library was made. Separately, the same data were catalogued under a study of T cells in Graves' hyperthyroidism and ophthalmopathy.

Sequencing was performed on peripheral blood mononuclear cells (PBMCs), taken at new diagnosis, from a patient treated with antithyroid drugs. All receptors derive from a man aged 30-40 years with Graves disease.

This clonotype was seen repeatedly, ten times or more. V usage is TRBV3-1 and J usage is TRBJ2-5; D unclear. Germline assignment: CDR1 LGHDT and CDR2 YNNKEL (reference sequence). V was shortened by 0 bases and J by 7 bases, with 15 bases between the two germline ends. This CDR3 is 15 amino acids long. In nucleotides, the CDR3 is TGTGCCAGCAGCCAAGAAACCGACCCCCATTGGACCCAGTACTTC. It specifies CASSQETDPHWTQYF.

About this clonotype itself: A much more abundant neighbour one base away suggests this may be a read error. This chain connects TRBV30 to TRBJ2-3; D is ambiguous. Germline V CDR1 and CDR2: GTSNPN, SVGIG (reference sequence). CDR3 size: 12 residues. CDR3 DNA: TGTGCCTGGAGTCCACCGTGGGGTGAAGTTTTCTTT. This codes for CAWSPPWGEVFF. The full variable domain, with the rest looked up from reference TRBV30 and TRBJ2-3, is SQTIHQWPATLVQPVGSPLSLECTVEGTSNPNLYWYRQAAGRGLQLLFYSVGIGQISSEVPQNLSASRPQDRQFILSSKKLLLSDSGFYLCAWSPPWGEVFFGPGTRLTVL.

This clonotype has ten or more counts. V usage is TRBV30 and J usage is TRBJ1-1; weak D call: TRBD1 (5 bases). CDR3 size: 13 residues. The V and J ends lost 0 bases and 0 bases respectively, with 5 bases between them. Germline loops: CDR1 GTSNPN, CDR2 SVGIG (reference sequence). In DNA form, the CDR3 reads TGTGCCTGGAGTGTCAGGGTGAACACTGAAGCTTTCTTT. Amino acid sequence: CAWSVRVNTEAFF.

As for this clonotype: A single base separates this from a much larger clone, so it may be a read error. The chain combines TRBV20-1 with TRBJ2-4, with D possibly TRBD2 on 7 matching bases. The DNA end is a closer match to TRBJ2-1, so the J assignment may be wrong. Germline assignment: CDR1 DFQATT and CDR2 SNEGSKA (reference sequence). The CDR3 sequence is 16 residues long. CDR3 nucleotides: TGCAGTGCCCACTCCCCTGGGACTACCGAAGGGGGTGAGCAGTTCTTC. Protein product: CSAHSPGTTEGGEQFF.

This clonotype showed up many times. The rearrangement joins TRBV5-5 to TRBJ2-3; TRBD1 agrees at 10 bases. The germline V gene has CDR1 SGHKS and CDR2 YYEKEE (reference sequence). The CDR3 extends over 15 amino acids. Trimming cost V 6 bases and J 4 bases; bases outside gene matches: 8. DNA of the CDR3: TGTGCCAGCATCCTCCGGGACAGGGGACCAGATACGCAGTATTTT. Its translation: CASILRDRGPDTQYF.

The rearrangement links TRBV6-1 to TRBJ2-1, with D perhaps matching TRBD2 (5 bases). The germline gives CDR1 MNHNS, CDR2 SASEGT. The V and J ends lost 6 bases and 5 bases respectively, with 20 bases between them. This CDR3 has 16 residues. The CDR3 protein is CASRRGGRHIHNEQFF. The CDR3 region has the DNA TGTGCCAGCAGACGCGGAGGCCGGCATATACACAATGAGCAGTTCTTC.